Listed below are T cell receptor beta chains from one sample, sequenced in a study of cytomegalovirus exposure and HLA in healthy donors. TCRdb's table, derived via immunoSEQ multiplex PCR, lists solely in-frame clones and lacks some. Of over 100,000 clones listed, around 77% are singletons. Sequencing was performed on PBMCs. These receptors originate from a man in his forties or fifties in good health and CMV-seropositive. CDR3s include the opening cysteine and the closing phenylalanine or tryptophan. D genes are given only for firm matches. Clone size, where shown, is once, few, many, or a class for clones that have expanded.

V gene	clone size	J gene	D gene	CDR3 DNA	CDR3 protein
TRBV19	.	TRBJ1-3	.	TGTGCCAGTAGTCCGGTGAGCTCTGGAAACACCATATATTTT	CASSPVSSGNTIYF
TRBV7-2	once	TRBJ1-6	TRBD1	TGTGCCAGCAGCTTACCCTCGCGGGTCCAGGGGGCAGATTCACCCCTCCACTTT	CASSLPSRVQGADSPLHF
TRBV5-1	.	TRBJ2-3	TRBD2	TGCGCCAGCAGCTTGTATAGCGGGGGGGCAGATACGCAGTATTTT	CASSLYSGGADTQYF
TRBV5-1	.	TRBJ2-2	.	TGCGCCAGCAGCTTGGCCGTGAACACCGGGGAGCTGTTTTTT	CASSLAVNTGELFF
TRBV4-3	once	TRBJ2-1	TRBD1	TGCGCCAGCAGCGGACGGAGACAGGGGCCGGGTGAGCAGTTCTTC	CASSGRRQGPGEQFF
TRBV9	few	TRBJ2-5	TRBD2	TGTGCCAGCAGCGCCCTGGGCGCGGGGGGGCGGGAGACCCAGTACTTC	CASSALGAGGRETQYF
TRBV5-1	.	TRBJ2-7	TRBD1	TGCGCCAGCAGCTTCGAGACAGGGGACTACGAGCAGTACTTC	CASSFETGDYEQYF
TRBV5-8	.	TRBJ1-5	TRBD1	TGTGCCAGCAGCTTCGGGACAGGGCCTTATCAGCCCCAGCATTTT	CASSFGTGPYQPQHF
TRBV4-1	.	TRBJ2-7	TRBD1	TGCGCCAGCAGCCAAGCGGCAGGGGGAAGGAGTGGTGCCTACGAGCAGTACTTC	CASSQAAGGRSGAYEQYF
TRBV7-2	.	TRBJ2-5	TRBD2	TGTGCCAGCAGCTTAGGTCCTAGCGGGGGGGCGGGACAAGAGACCCAGTACTTC	CASSLGPSGGAGQETQYF
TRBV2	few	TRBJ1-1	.	TGTGCCAGCAGGCGTCACAGGGCCATGAACACTGAAGCTTTCTTT	CASRRHRAMNTEAFF
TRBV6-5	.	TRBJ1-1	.	TGTGCCAGCAGAGAGGTCCCGGTCGAAGCTTTCTTT	CASREVPVEAFF
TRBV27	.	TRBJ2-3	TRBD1	TGTGCCAGCAGTTTTTATAGCCGGGACAGGGCACCCACAGATACGCAGTATTTT	CASSFYSRDRAPTDTQYF
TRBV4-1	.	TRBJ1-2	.	TGCGCCAGCAGCCAAGATAAGGTTTCCCTGGGCGCAAACTATGGCTACACCTTC	CASSQDKVSLGANYGYTF
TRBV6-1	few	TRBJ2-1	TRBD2	TGTGCCAGCAAAGGGACTATAAGTTACAATGAGCAGTTCTTC	CASKGTISYNEQFF
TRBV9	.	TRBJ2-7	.	TGTGCCAGCAGCCCGCGAGACAGAGCAGCCTACGAGCAGTACTTC	CASSPRDRAAYEQYF
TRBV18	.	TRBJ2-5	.	TGTGCCAGCTCACCACAACTACAAGAGACCCAGTACTTC	CASSPQLQETQYF
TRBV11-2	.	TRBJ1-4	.	TGTGCCAGCAGCTTAATTTCGGGTGAAAAACTGTTTTTT	CASSLISGEKLFF
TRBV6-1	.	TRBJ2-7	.	TGTGCCATCCGATGGACAGCCTACGAGCAGTACTTC	CAIRWTAYEQYF
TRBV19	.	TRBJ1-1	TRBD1	TGTGCCAGTAGTAAGACAGGGGCTAACACTGAAGCTTTCTTT	CASSKTGANTEAFF
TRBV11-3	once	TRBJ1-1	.	TGTGCCAGCAGCGATGAGGAAGACACTGAAGCTTTCTTT	CASSDEEDTEAFF
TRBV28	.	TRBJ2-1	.	TGTGCCAGCAGACTCTTGGGAGGAGGGTACAATGAGCAGTTCTTC	CASRLLGGGYNEQFF
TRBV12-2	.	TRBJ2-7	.	TGTGCAAGCCAACCCCCCACTTTGCGGCTCTACGAGCAGTACTTC	CASQPPTLRLYEQYF
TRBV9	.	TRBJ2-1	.	TGTGCCAGCAGCGCAGCCCGGGCCTACAATGAGCAGTTCTTC	CASSAARAYNEQFF
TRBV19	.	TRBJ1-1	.	TGTGCCAGTAGTATGGGGGAGGGTCGGGTGTACACTGAAGCTTTCTTT	CASSMGEGRVYTEAFF
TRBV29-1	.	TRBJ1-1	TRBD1	TGCAGCGTTACAGGGGTGAGCACTGAAGCTTTCTTT	CSVTGVSTEAFF
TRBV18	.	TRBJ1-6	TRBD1	TGTGCCAGCTCGTCGGACAGGACGGATAATTCACCCCTCCACTTT	CASSSDRTDNSPLHF
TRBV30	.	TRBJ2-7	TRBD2	TGTGCCTGGAAGGAAACTAGCGCGGGCTACGAGCAGTACTTC	CAWKETSAGYEQYF
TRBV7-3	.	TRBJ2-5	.	TGTGCCAGCAGCTTATTTAGCGAGGAGACCCAGTACTTC	CASSLFSEETQYF
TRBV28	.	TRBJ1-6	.	TGTGCCAGCATCCCAACTCGGTCAGGGGCGAATAATTCACCCCTCCACTTT	CASIPTRSGANNSPLHF
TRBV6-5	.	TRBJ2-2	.	TGTGCCAGCTCTAGCGTCCAGGCGAACACCGGGGAGCTGTTTTTT	CASSSVQANTGELFF
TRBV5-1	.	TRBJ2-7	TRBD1	TGCGCCAGCAGCTTGTGGGACAGGGCATACGAGCAGTACTTC	CASSLWDRAYEQYF
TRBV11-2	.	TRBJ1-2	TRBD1	TGTGCCAGCAGCCGCGGACAGGACTATGGCTACACCTTC	CASSRGQDYGYTF
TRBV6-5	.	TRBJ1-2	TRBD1	TGTGCCAGCAGTCGACAGGGGATGGTAGTTGGCTACACCTTC	CASSRQGMVVGYTF
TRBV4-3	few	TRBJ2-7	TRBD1	TGCGCCAGCAGCCAAGAATTCGGGACAGGGGGCTACGAGCAGTACTTC	CASSQEFGTGGYEQYF
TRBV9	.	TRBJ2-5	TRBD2	TGTGCCAGCAGCCCCAGCGGGGGGGGCCGAGGGGAGACCCAGTACTTC	CASSPSGGGRGETQYF
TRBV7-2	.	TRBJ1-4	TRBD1	TGTGCCAGCAGCCCGATCGACAGGGCTGATGAAAAACTGTTTTTT	CASSPIDRADEKLFF
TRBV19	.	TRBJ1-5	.	TGTGCCAGTAGTATTTCTCCAGGCTATAGCAATCAGCCCCAGCATTTT	CASSISPGYSNQPQHF
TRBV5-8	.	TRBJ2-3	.	TGTGCCAGCAGCTTGGAGCGGTTGGGCACAGATACGCAGTATTTT	CASSLERLGTDTQYF